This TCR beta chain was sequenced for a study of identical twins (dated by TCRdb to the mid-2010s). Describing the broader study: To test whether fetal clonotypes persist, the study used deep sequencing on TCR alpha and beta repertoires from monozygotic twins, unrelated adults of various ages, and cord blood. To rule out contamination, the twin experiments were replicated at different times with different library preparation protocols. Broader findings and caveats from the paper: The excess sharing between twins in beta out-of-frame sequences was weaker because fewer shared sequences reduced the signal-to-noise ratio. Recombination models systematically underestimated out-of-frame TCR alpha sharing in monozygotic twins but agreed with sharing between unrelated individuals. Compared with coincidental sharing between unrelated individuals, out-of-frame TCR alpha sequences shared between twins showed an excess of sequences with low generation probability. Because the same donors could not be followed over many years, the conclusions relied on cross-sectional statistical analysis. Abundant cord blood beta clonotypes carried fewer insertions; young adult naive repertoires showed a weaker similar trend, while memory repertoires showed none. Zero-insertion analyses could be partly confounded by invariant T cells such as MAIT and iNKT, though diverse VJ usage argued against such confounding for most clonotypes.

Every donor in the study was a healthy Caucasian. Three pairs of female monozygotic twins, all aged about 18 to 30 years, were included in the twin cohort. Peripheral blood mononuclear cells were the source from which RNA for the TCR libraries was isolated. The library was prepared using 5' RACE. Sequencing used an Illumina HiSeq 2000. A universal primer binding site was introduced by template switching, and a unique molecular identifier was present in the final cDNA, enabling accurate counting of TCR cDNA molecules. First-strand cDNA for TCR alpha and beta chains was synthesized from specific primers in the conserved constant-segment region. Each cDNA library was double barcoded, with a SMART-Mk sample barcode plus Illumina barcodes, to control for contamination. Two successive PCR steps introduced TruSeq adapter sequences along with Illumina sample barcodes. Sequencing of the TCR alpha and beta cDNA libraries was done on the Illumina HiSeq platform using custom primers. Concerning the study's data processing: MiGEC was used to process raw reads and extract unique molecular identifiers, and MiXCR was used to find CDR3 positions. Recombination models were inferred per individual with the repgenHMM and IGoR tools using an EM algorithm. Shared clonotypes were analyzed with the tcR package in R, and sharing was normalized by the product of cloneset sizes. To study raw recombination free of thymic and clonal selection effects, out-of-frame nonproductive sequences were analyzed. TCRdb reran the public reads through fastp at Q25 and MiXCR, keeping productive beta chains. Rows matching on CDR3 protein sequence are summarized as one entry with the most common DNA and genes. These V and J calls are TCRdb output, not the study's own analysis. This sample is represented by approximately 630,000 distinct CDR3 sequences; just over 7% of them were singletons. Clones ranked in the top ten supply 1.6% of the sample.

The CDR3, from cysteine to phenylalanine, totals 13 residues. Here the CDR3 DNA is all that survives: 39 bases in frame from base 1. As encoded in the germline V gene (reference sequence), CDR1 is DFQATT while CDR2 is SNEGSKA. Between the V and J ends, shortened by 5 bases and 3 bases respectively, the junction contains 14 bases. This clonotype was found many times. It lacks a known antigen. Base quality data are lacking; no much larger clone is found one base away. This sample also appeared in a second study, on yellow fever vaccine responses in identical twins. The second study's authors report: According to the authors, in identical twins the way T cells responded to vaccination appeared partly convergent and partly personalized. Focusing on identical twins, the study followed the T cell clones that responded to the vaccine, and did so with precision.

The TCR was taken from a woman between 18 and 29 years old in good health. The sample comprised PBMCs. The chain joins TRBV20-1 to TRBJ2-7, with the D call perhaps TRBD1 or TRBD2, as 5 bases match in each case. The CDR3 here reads CSAASGTIYEQYF. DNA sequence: TGCAGTGCTGCCTCCGGGACCATCTACGAGCAGTACTTC.